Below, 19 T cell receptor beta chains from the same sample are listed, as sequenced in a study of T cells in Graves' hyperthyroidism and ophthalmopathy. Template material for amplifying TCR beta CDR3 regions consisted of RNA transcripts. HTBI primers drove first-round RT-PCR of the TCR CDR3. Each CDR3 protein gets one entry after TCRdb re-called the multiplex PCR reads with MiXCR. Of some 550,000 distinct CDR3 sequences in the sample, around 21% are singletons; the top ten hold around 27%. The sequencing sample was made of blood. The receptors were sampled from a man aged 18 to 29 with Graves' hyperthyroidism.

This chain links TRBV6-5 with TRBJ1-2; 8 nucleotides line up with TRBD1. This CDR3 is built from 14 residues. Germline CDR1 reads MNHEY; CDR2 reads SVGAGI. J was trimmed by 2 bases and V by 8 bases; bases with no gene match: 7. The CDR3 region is CASVLRDRNYGYTF. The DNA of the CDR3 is TGTGCCAGCGTTCTCAGGGACAGGAACTATGGCTACACCTTC.

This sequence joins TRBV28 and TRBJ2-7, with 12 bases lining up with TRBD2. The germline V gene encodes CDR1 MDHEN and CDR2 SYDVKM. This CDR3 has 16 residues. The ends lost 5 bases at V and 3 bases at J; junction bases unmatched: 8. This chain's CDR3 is CASSLPTSGGGYEQYF. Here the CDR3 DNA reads TGTGCCAGCAGTCTACCGACTAGCGGGGGAGGCTACGAGCAGTACTTC.

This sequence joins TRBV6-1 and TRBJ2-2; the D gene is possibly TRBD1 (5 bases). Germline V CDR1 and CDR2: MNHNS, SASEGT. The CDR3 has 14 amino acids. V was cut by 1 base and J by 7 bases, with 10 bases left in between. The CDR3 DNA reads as TGTGCCAGCAGTGAAGGCAGGGCGTACGGGGAGCTGTTTTTT. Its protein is CASSEGRAYGELFF.

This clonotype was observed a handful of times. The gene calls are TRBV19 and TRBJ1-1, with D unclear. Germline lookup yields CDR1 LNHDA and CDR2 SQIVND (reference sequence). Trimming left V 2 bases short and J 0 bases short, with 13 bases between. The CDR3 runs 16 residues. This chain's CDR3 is CASSINTGWLNTEAFF. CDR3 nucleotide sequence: TGTGCCAGTAGTATAAATACGGGGTGGTTGAACACTGAAGCTTTCTTT. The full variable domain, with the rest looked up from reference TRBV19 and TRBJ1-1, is DGGITQSPKYLFRKEGQNVTLSCEQNLNHDAMYWYRQDPGQGLRLIYYSQIVNDFQKGDIAEGYSVSREKKESFPLTVTSAQKNPTAFYLCASSINTGWLNTEAFFGQGTRLTVV.

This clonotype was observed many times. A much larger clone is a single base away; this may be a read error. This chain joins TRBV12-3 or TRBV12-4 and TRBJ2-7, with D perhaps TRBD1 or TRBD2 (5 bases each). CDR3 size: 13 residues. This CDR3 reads CASSLRGFDELYF. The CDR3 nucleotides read TGTGCCAGCAGTTTGAGGGGCTTTGACGAGCTGTACTTC.

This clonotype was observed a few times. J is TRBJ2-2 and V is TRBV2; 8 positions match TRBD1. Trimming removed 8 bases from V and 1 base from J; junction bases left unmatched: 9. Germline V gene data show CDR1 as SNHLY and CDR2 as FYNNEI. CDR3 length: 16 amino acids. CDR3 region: CASGTEDRVNTGELFF. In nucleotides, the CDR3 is TGTGCCAGCGGAACGGAGGACAGGGTGAACACCGGGGAGCTGTTTTTT.

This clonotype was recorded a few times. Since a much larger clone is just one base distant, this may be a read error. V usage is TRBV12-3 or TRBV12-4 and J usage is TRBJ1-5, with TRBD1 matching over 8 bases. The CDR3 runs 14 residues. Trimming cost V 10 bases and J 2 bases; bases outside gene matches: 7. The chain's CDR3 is CANSQTGGNQPQHF. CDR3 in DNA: TGTGCCAACAGCCAGACAGGGGGCAATCAGCCCCAGCATTTT.

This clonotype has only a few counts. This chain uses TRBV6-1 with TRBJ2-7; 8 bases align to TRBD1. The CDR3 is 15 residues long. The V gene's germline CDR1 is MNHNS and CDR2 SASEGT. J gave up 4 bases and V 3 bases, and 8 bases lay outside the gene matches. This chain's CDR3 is CASSDDGQGAYEQYF. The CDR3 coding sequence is TGTGCCAGCAGTGATGACGGGCAGGGGGCGTACGAGCAGTACTTC.

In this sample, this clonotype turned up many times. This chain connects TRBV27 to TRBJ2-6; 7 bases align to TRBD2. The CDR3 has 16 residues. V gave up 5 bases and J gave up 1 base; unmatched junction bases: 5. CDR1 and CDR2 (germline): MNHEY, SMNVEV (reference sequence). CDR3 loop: CASSGGGTSGANVLTF. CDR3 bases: TGTGCCAGCAGTGGGGGGGGAACTTCTGGGGCCAACGTCCTGACTTTC. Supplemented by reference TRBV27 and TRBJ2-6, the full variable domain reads EAQVTQNPRYLITVTGKKLTVTCSQNMNHEYMSWYRQDPGLGLRQIYYSMNVEVTDKGDVPEGYKVSRKEKRNFPLILESPSPNQTSLYFCASSGGGTSGANVLTFGAGSRLTVL.

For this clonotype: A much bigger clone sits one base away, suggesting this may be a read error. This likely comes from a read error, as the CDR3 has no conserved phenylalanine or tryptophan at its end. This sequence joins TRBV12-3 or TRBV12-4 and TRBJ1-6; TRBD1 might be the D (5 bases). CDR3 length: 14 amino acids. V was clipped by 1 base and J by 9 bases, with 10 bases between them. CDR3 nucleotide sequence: TGTGCCAGCAGTTTAGAAGGTAGGGGTTCACCCCTCCACTAT. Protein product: CASSLEGRGSPLHY.

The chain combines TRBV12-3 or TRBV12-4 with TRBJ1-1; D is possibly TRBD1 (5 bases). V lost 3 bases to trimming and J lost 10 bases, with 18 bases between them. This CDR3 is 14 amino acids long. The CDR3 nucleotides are TGTGCCAGCAGTTTTAGCCGGGACCTAGGTGGAGCTTTCTTT. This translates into CASSFSRDLGGAFF.

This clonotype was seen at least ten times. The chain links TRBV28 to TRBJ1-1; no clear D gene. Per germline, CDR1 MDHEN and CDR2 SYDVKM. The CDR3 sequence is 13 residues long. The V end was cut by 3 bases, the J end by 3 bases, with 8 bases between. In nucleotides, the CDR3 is TGTGCCAGCAGTTTTGTCGGAGACACTGAAGCTTTCTTT. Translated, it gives CASSFVGDTEAFF.

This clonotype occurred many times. For the CDR3, the DNA is TGTGCCAGCGGGAAGGGGGCTCAGCCCCAGCATTTT. This sequence encodes CASGKGAQPQHF. V usage is TRBV28 and J usage is TRBJ1-5, with 7 positions matching TRBD1. The CDR3 contains 12 residues. The junction had 4 bases not matched to a gene; V was cut back by 8 bases and J by 6 bases. Germline CDR1 is MDHEN and CDR2 is SYDVKM. The entire variable domain, with the rest obtained from reference TRBV28 and TRBJ1-5, is as follows: DVKVTQSSRYLVKRTGEKVFLECVQDMDHENMFWYRQDPGLGLRLIYFSYDVKMKEKGDIPEGYSVSREKKERFSLILESASTNQTSMYLCASGKGAQPQHFGDGTRLSIL.

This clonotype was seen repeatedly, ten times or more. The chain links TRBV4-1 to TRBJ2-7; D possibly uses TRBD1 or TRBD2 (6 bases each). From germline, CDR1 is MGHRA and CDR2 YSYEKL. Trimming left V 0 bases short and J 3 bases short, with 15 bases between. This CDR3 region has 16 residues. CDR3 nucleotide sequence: TGCGCCAGCAGCCAAGAACTGGGCGGGGACAACTACGAGCAGTACTTC. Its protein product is CASSQELGGDNYEQYF.

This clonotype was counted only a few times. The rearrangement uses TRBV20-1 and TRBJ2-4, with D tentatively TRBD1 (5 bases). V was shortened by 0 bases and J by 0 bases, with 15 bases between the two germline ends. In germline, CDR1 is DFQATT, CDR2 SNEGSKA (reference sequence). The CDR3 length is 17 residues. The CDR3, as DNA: TGCAGTGCTAGAGATCGGCCAGGGATTTTAGCCAAAAACATTCAGTACTTC. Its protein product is CSARDRPGILAKNIQYF.

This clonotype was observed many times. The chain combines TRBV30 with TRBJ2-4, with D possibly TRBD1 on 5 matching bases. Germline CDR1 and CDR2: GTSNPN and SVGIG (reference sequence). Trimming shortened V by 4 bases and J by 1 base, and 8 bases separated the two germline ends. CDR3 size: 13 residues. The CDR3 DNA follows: TGTGCCTGGAATGGGGCGGCCAAAAACATTCAGTACTTC. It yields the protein CAWNGAAKNIQYF.

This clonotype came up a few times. The CDR3 nucleotides are TGTGCCAGCAGCCAAGGGGTCCACGGGGGGAACACTGAAGCTTTCTTT. Translating gives CASSQGVHGGNTEAFF. The genes are TRBV14 and TRBJ1-1; TRBD1 is a possible D gene (5 bases). V was trimmed by 1 base and J by 1 base, leaving 13 bases between them. CDR1 SGHDN and CDR2 FVKESK come from the germline V gene. The CDR3 has 16 residues.

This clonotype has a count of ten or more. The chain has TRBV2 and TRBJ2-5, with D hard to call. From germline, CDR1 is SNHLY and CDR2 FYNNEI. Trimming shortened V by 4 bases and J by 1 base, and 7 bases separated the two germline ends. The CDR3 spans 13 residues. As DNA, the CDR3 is TGTGCCAGCAGTGCCCGGTTCCAAGAGACCCAGTACTTC. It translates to CASSARFQETQYF. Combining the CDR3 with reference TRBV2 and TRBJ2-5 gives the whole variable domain EPEVTQTPSHQVTQMGQEVILRCVPISNHLYFYWYRQILGQKVEFLVSFYNNEISEKSEIFDDQFSVERPDGSNFTLKIRSTKLEDSAMYFCASSARFQETQYFGPGTRLLVL.

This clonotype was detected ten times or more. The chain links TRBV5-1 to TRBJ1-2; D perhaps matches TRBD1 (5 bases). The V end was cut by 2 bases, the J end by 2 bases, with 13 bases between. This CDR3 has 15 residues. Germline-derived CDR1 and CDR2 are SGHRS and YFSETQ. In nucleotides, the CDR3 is TGCGCCAGCAGCTTAACACCAGGGTCAAACTATGGCTACACCTTC. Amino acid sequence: CASSLTPGSNYGYTF.